This TCR beta chain originates from a study of graft-versus-host responses after intestinal transplantation. Overall study context: The study gave all recipients anti-thymocyte globulin induction, then tacrolimus and steroids for about 3 years.

Trimming stripped 5 bases from V and 5 bases from J, with 12 bases between. The length of the CDR3 is 13 residues. Germline V gene lookup returns CDR1 PRHDT and CDR2 FYEKMQ (reference sequence). Profiling relied on immunoSEQ multiplex PCR, and the TCRdb table lists in-frame clones only, not all of them. The data show 80,000 to 100,000 clones, roughly nine tenths seen once. Worth noting for this clone: As yet, its antigen is unknown.

This specimen was unstimulated CD4+ T cells sorted from spleen or lymph node cells, taken before transplant. This TCR was sampled from a human donor who was the organ donor for an intestinal transplant. The J gene is TRBJ2-5, the V gene TRBV13; a possible D gene is TRBD1 (6 bases). CDR3 in DNA: TGTGCCAGCAGCGAACAGGGAAAGGAGACCCAGTACTTC. This gives the protein CASSEQGKETQYF.